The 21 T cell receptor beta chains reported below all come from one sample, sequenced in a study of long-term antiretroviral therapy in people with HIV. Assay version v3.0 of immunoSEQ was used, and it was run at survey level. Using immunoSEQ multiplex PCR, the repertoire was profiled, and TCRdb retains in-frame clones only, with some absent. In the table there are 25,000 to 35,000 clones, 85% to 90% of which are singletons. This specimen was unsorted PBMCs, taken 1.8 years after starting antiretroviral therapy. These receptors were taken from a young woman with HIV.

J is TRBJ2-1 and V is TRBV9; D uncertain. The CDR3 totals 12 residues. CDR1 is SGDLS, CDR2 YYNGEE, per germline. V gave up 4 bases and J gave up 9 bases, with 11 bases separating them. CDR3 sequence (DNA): TGTGCCAGCAGCCCGAATTCGGGTGAGCAGTTCTTC. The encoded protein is CASSPNSGEQFF.

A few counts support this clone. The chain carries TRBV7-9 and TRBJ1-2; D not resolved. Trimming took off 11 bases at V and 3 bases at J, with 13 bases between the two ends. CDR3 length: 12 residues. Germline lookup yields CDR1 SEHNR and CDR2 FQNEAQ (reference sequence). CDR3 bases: TGTGCCGTCCGCCGGACGGACTATGGCTACACCTTC. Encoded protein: CAVRRTDYGYTF.

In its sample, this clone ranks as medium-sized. CDR3 DNA: TGTGCCACCAGCAGAGTTGGAGGGGAAGAGCAGTACTTC. This sequence encodes CATSRVGGEEQYF. The chain has TRBV15 and TRBJ2-7, with D maybe TRBD2 (6 bases). Trimming stripped 1 base from V and 7 bases from J, with 11 bases between. CDR3 length equals 13 residues. Germline values: CDR1 LNHNV, CDR2 YYDKDF (reference sequence). Full variable domain (outside the CDR3, taken from reference TRBV15 and TRBJ2-7): DAMVIQNPRYQVTQFGKPVTLSCSQTLNHNVMYWYQQKSSQAPKLLFHYYDKDFNNEADTPDNFQSRRPNTSFCFLDIRSPGLGDTAMYLCATSRVGGEEQYFGPGTRLTVT.

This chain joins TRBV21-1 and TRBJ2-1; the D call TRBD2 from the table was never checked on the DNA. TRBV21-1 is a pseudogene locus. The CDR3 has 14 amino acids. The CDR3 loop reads CASSTPGGRDEQFF. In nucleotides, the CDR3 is TGTGCCAGCAGCACACCGGGGGGCCGGGATGAGCAGTTCTTC.

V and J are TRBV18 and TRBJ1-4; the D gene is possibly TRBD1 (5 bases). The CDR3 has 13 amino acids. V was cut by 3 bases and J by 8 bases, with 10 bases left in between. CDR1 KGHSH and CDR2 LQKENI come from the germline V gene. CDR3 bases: TGTGCCAGCTCACCGGGGGAAGGCGAAAAACTGTTTTTT. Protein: CASSPGEGEKLFF.

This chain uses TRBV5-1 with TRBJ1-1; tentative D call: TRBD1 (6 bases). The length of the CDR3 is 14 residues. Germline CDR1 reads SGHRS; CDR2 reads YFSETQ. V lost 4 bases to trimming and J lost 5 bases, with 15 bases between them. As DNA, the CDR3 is TGCGCCAGCAGCCCCCCGGCAGGGGATACTGAAGCTTTCTTT. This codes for CASSPPAGDTEAFF.

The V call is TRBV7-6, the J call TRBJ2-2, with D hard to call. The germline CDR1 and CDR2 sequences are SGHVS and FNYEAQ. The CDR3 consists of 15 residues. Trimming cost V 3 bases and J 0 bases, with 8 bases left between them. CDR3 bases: TGTGCCAGCAGCTTCGACACCACGAACACCGGGGAGCTGTTTTTT. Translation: CASSFDTTNTGELFF.

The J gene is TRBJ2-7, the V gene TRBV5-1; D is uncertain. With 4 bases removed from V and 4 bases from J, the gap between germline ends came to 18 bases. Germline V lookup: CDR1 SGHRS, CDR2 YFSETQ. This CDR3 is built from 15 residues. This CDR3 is CASSPGPPAMYEQYF. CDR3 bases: TGCGCCAGCAGCCCTGGACCGCCGGCGATGTACGAGCAGTACTTC.

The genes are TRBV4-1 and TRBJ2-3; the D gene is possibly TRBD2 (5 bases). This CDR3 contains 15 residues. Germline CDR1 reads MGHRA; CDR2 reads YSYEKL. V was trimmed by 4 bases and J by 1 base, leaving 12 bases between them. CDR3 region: CASSPYLRGTDTQYF. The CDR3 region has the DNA TGCGCCAGCAGCCCTTATTTGAGGGGCACAGATACGCAGTATTTT.

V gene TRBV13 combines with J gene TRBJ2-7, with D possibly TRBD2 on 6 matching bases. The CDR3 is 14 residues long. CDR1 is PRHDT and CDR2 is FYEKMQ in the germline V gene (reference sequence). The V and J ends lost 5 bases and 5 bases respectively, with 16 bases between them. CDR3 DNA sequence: TGTGCCAGCAGCCCTTTTGGGAGGAGGAACGAGCAGTACTTC. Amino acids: CASSPFGRRNEQYF. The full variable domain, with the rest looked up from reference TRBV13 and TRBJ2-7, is AAGVIQSPRHLIKEKRETATLKCYPIPRHDTVYWYQQGPGQDPQFLISFYEKMQSDKGSIPDRFSAQQFSDYHSELNMSSLELGDSALYFCASSPFGRRNEQYFGPGTRLTVT.

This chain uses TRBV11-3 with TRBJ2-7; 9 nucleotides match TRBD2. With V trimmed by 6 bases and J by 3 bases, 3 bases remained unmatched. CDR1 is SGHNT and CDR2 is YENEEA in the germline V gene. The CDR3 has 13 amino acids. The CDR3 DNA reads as TGTGCCAGCAGTGCTAGCGGGAACTACGAGCAGTACTTC. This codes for CASSASGNYEQYF.

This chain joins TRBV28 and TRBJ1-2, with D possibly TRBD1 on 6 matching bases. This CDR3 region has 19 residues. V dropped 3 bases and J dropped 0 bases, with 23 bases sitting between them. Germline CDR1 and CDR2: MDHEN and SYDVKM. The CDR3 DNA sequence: TGTGCCAGCAGTTTTCTGCTCGGACAGATACACCCCTCTAACTATGGCTACACCTTC. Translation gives CASSFLLGQIHPSNYGYTF.

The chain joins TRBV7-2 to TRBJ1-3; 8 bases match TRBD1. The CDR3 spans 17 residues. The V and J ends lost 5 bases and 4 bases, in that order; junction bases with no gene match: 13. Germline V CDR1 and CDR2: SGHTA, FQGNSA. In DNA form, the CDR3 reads TGTGCCAGCAGCACGACAGGGGAGAGAAGGGCAGGAAACACCATATATTTT. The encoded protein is CASSTTGERRAGNTIYF.

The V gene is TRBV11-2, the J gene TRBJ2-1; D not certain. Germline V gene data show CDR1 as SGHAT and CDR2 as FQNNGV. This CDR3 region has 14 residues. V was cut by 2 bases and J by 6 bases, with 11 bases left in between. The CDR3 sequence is CASSLTPASNEQFF. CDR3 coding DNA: TGTGCCAGCAGCTTAACCCCGGCCTCCAATGAGCAGTTCTTC.

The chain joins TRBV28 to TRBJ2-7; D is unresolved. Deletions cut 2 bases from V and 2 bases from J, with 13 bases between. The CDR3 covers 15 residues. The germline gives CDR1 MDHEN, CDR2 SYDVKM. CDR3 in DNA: TGTGCCAGCAGTTTAAAGATGAAACAGACCTACGAGCAGTACTTC. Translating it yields CASSLKMKQTYEQYF.

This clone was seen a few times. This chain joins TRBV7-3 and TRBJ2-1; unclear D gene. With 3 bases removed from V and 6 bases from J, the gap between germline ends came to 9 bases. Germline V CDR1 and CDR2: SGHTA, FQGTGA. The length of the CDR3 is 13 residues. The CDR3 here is CASSFALSNEQFF. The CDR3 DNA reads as TGTGCCAGCAGCTTCGCGCTAAGCAATGAGCAGTTCTTC.

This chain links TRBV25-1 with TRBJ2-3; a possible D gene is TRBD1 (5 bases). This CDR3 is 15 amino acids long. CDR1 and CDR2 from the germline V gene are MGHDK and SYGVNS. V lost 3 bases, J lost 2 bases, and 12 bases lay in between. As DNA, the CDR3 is TGTGCCAGCAGTGACTCAAGACAGCCCACAGATACGCAGTATTTT. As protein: CASSDSRQPTDTQYF.

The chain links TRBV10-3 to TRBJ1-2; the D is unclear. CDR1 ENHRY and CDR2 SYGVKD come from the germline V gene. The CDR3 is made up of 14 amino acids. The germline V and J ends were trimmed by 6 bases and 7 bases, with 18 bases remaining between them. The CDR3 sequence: CAIRSHGSAGGYTF. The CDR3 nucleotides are TGTGCCATCAGATCCCATGGATCAGCTGGTGGCTACACCTTC.

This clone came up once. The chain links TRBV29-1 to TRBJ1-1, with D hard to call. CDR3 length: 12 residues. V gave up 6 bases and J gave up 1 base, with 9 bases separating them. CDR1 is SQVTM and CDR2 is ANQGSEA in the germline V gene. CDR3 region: CSVQWGNTEAFF. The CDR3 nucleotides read TGCAGCGTCCAATGGGGGAACACTGAAGCTTTCTTT.

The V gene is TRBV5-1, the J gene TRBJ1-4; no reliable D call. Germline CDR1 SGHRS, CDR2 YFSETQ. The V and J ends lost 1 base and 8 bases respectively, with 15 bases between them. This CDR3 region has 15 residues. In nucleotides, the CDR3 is TGCGCCAGCAGCTTGAGGAATCCCAAAGTCGAAAAACTGTTTTTT. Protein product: CASSLRNPKVEKLFF.

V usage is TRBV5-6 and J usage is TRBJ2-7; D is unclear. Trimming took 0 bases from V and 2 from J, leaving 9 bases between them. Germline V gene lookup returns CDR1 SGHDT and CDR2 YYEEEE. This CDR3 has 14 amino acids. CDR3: CASSLVGSPYEQYF. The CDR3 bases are TGTGCCAGCAGCTTGGTAGGGTCGCCCTACGAGCAGTACTTC.